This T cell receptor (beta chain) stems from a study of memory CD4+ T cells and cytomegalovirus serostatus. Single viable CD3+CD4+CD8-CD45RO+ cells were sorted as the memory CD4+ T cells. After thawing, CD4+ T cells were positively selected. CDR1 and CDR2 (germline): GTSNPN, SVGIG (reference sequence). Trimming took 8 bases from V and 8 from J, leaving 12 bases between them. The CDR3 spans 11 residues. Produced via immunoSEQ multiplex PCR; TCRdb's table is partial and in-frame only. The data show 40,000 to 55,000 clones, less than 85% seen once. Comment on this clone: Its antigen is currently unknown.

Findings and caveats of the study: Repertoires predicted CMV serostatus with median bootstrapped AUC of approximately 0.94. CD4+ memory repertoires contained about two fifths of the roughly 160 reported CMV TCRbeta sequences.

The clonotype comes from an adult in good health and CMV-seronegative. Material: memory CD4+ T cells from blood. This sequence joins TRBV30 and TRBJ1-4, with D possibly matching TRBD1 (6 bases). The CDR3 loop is CAATGNEKLFF. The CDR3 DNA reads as TGTGCCGCTACAGGGAACGAAAAACTGTTTTTT.